Sequencing of this TCR beta chain was carried out in a study of T cell repertoires in cytomegalovirus infection. A word on this clonotype: Antigen specificity is unknown.

Using its own MiXCR run on the reads, TCRdb lists one record per CDR3 protein. The table records 680,000 or so distinct CDR3 sequences, about 30% of them present only once. The CDR3 has 13 residues. V lost 6 bases to trimming and J lost 9 bases, with 15 bases between them. Germline lookup yields CDR1 SGHTA and CDR2 FQGNSA. The chain joins TRBV7-2 to TRBJ2-1; D is unresolved. The TCR originated in a human donor in good health (CMV status not recorded). Some clones in this sample may be carry-over from other donors' samples. The sequences come from cultured PBMCs, collected from culture after CMV antigen stimulation. The CDR3 DNA follows: TGTGCCAGCAGTCTCCCTCGTCTTGCTGAGCAGTTCTTC. It is translated as CASSLPRLAEQFF.